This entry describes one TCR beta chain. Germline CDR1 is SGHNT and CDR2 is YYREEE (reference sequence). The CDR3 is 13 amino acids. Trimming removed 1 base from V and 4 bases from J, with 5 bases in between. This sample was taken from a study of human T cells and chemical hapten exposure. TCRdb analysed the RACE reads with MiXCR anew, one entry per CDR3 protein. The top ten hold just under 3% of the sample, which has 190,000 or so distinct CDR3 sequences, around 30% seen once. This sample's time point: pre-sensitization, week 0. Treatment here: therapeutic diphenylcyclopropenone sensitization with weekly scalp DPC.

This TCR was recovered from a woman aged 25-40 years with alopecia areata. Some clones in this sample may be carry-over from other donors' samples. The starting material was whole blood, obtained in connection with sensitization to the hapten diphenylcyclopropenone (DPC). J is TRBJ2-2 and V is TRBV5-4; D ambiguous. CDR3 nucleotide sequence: TGTGCCAGCAGCTTGACTGCCACCGGGGAGCTGTTTTTT. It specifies CASSLTATGELFF.